The rows below give T cell receptor beta chains drawn from one sample of a study of early T cells in non-severe SARS-CoV-2 infection. TCRdb re-analysed the 5' RACE reads in MiXCR, keeping a single row per CDR3 protein. Here the sample spans fewer than 30,000 distinct CDR3 sequences, more than 3.5% being singletons. Sample: whole blood. The receptors stem from an adult who was a healthcare worker with PCR-confirmed SARS-CoV-2 infection or an uninfected control (not recorded which). CDR3s leave out the opening cysteine and the closing phenylalanine or tryptophan.

V,J,CDR3
TRBV6-5,TRBJ2-6,ASTLLSGDNVLT
TRBV7-2,TRBJ2-1,ASSLPRGGAVNEQF
TRBV3-1,TRBJ1-1,ASSQDGPGGNTEAF
TRBV20-1,TRBJ2-7,SARGLYSDYEQY
TRBV6-6,TRBJ2-7,ASRVHRDSDEQY
TRBV5-8,TRBJ1-5,ASSPRDYSNQPQH
TRBV27,TRBJ1-6,ASTRMGSYNSPLH
TRBV7-9,TRBJ2-3,ASSLSQGSDTQY
TRBV7-9,TRBJ2-1,ASQEGGPSEQF
TRBV9,TRBJ2-2,ASSVAPAVNTGELF
TRBV2,TRBJ2-1,ASSVGLAGGHSYNEQF
TRBV12-3/TRBV12-4,TRBJ1-4,ASSQGGTTGEKLF
TRBV6-5,TRBJ2-5,ASSKEGTQY
TRBV4-2,TRBJ2-1,ASSQVGGGEYNEQF
TRBV5-1,TRBJ2-1,ASRWRENNEQF
TRBV20-1,TRBJ2-7,SAIPAASGGSYEQY
TRBV6-5,TRBJ2-2,ASSYYRGGVGELF
TRBV7-9,TRBJ2-5,ASSPSAETQY
TRBV4-2,TRBJ2-1,ASSQARASDNEQF
TRBV5-1,TRBJ2-2,ASSFGRLRSGELF
TRBV7-2,TRBJ1-1,ASTLQAAVAEAF
TRBV11-2,TRBJ2-1,ASSLGSLSRSNEQF
TRBV5-6,TRBJ2-1,ASSPTLYYNEQF
TRBV20-1,TRBJ1-2,SARGHRGYGYT
TRBV19,TRBJ2-2,ASSIPRLVRPTGELF
TRBV18,TRBJ1-1,ASSGWGVNTEAF
TRBV7-9,TRBJ1-1,ASSLERASGEAF
TRBV5-1,TRBJ1-2,ASSSGGGLTYGYT
TRBV24-1,TRBJ2-1,ATSVVGRNEQF
TRBV7-8,TRBJ1-1,ASNSYRFGRISLTEAF
TRBV7-9,TRBJ2-5,ASESSGGMTQY
TRBV7-6,TRBJ2-1,ASSLPSGGSEQF
TRBV27,TRBJ2-5,ASGRHGQETQY
TRBV4-1,TRBJ1-4,ASSLGLRMQKLF
TRBV29-1,TRBJ1-6,SVQGGYNSPLH
TRBV7-9,TRBJ1-1,ASLTGSLAEAF
TRBV5-1,TRBJ2-1,ASGLAGGNEQF
TRBV29-1,TRBJ2-1,SVRRRYNEQF
TRBV7-9,TRBJ2-1,ASSAGLGNEQF
TRBV5-1,TRBJ1-3,ASSLEPSDSLSGNTIY
TRBV4-1,TRBJ2-1,ASSQDRGPVEQF
TRBV27,TRBJ1-6,ASSPPGSPLH
TRBV20-1,TRBJ1-2,SALPIGTSYGYT
TRBV18,TRBJ1-5,ASSWWRSNQPQH
TRBV12-3/TRBV12-4,TRBJ2-2,ASTRTGTPLGTGELF